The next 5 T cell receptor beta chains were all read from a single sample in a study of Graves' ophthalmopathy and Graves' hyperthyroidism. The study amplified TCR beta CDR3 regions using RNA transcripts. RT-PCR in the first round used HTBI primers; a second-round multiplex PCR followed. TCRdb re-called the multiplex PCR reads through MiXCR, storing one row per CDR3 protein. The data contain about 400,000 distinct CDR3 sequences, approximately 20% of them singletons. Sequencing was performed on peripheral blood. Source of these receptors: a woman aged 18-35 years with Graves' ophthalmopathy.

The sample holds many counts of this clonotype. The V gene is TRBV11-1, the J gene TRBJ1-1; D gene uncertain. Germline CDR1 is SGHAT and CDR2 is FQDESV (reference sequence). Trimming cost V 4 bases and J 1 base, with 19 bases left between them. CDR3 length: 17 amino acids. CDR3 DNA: TGTGCCAGCAGCTCCAACCTCCTCCGGGGAGGGAACACTGAAGCTTTCTTT. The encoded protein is CASSSNLLRGGNTEAFF.

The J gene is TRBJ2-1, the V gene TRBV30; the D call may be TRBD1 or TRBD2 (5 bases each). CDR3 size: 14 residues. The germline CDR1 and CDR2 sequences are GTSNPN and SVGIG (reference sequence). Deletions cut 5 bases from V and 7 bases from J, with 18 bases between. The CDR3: CAWQRGLAKNEQFF. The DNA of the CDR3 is TGTGCCTGGCAGAGGGGCCTAGCCAAGAATGAGCAGTTCTTC.

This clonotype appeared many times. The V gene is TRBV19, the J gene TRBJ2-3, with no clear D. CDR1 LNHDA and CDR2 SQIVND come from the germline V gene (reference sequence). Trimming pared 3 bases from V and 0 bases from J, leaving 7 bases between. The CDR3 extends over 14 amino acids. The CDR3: CASSIRASTDTQYF. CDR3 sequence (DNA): TGTGCCAGTAGTATCCGGGCGAGCACAGATACGCAGTATTTT.

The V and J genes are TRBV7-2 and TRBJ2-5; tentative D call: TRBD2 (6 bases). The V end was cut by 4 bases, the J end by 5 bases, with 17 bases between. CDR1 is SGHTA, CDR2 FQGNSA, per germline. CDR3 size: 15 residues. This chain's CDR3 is CASSSERGGTETQYF. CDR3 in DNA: TGTGCCAGCAGCTCAGAGAGGGGAGGCACCGAGACCCAGTACTTC.

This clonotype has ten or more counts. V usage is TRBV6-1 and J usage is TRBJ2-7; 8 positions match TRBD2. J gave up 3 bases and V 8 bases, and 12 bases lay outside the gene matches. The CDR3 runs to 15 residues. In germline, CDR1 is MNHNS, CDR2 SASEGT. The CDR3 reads CASGIGGEVGYEQYF. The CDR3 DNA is TGTGCCAGCGGCATCGGGGGGGAAGTTGGCTACGAGCAGTACTTC.